The present T cell receptor beta chain was sequenced within a study of blood T cell repertoires in COVID-19. The wider study: The United States, Italy and Spain were the sources of the acute and convalescent COVID-19 samples.

Authors' processing steps: Cell counts per sample came from amplifying reference gene primers. Produced via immunoSEQ multiplex PCR; TCRdb's table is partial and in-frame only. The V and J calls and clone size were taken over from that table, and D and trimming were inferred from the DNA. The sample contains 98,000 or so clones, about 88% of which appear only once. CDR1 is SGHRS and CDR2 is YFSETQ in the germline V gene. V shed 4 bases and J shed 0 bases, with 13 bases lying between them. The CDR3 runs 16 residues. The TCR comes from a human donor in a cohort sampled during active COVID-19. The sample was peripheral blood. The chain combines TRBV5-1 with TRBJ2-2, with a possible D match to TRBD1 (5 bases). CDR3 sequence (DNA): TGCGCCAGCAGCGGCAGGGCGATGACGAACACCGGGGAGCTGTTTTTT. Translating it yields CASSGRAMTNTGELFF.